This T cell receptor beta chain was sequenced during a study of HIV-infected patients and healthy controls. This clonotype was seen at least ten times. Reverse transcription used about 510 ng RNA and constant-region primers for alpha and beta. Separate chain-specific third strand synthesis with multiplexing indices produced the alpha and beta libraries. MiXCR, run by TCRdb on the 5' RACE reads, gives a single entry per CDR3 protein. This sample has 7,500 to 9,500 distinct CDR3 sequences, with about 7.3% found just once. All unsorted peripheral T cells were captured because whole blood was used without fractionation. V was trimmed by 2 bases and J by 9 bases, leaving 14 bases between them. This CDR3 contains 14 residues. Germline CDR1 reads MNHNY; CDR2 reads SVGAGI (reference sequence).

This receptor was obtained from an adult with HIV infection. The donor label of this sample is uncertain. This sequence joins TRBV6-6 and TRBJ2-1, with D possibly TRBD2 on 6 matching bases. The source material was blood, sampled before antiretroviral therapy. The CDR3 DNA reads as TGTGCCAGCAGTTACAGCCCGCCCGGGGGTGAGCAGTTCTTC. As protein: CASSYSPPGGEQFF.